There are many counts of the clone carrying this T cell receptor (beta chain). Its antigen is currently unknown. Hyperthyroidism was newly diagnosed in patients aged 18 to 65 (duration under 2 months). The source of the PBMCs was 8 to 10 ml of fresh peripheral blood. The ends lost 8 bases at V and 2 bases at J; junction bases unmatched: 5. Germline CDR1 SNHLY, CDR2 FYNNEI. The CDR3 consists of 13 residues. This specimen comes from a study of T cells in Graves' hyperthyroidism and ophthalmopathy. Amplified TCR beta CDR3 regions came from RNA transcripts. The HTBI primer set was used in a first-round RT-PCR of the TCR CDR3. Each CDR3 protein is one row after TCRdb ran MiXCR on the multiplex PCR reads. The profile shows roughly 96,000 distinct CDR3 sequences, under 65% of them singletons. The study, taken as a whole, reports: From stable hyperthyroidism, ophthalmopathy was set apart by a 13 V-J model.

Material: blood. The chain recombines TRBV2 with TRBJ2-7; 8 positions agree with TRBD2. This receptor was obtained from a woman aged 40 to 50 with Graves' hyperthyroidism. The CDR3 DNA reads TGTGCCAGCCAGGTGACTAGCGCCTACGAGCAGTACTTC. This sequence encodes CASQVTSAYEQYF.